This TCR beta chain stems from a study of cytomegalovirus exposure and HLA in healthy donors. Study-wide findings and caveats: The study recorded 164 TCR beta chains that were cytomegalovirus-associated.

CDR3 length equals 13 residues. Germline values: CDR1 SGHAT, CDR2 FQDESV (reference sequence). Trimming took off 1 base at V and 4 bases at J, with 7 bases between the two ends. In regard to this clone: What it binds is unknown.

The repertoire was sequenced with immunoSEQ multiplex PCR; TCRdb's copy has only in-frame clones and lacks some. The sample contains under 100,000 clones, approximately 96% of which appear only once. This chain joins TRBV11-1 and TRBJ1-1; D is unclear. The material sequenced was PBMCs. The sequence was collected from a man between 18 and 29 years old in good health and CMV-seronegative. Here the CDR3 reads CASSLGISTEAFF. CDR3 nucleotides: TGTGCCAGCAGCTTAGGTATCAGCACTGAAGCTTTCTTT.